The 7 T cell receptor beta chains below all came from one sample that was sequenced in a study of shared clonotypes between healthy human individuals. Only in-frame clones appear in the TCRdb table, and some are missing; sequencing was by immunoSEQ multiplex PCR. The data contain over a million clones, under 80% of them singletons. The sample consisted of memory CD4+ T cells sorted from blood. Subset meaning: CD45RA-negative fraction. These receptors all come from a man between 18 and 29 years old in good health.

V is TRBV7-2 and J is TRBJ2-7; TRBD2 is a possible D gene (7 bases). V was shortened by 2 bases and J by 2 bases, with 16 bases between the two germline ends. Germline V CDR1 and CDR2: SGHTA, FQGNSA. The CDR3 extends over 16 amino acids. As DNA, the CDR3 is TGTGCCAGCAGCTTAACAGGGTCGGGAGGCACCTACGAGCAGTACTTC. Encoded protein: CASSLTGSGGTYEQYF.

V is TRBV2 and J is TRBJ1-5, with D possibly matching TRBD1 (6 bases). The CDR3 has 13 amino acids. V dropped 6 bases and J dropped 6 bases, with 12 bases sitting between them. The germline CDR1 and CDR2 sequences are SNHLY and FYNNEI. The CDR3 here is CASRDTGPQPQHF. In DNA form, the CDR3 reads TGTGCCAGCAGAGATACAGGGCCTCAGCCCCAGCATTTT.

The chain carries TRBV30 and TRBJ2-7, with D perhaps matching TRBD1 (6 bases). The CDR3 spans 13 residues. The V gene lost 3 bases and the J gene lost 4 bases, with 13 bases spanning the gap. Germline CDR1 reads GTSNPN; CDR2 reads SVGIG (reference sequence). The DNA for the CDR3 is TGTGCCTGGAGGCGAGGGGGAGTATACGAGCAGTACTTC. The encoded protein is CAWRRGGVYEQYF.

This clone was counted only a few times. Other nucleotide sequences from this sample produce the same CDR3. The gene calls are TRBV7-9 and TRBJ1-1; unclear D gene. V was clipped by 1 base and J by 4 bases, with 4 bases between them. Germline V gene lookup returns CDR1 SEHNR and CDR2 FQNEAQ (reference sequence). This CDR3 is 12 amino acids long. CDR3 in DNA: TGTGCCAGCAGCTTAGGTAGCACTGAAGCTTTCTTT. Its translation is CASSLGSTEAFF.

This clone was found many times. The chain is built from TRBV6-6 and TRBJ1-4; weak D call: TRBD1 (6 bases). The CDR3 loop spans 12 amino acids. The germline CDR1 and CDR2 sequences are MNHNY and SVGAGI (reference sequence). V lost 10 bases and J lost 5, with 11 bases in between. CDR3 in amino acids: CATDSPNEKLFF. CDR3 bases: TGTGCCACGGACAGCCCGAATGAAAAACTGTTTTTT.

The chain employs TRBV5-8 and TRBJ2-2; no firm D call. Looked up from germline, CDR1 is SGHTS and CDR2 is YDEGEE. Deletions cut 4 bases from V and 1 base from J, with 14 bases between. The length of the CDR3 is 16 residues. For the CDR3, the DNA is TGTGCCAGCAGCCAACCCCGACCGATGAACACCGGGGAGCTGTTTTTT. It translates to CASSQPRPMNTGELFF.

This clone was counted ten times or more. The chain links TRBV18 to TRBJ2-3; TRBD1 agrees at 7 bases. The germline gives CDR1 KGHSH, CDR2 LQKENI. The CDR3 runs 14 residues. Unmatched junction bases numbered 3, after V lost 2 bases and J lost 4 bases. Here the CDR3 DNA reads TGTGCCAGCTCACCATCGACAGGGTCAGATACGCAGTATTTT. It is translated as CASSPSTGSDTQYF.